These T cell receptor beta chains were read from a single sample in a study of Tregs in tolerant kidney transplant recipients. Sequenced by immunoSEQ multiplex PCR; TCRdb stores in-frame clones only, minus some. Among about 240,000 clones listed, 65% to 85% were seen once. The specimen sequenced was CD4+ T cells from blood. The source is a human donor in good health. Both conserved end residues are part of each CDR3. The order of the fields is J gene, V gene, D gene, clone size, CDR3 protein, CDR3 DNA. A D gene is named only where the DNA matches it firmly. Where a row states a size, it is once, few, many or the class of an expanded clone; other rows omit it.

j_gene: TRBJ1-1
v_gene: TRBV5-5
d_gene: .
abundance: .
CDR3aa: CASSFQTNTEAFF
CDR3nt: TGTGCCAGCAGCTTCCAGACGAACACTGAAGCTTTCTTT

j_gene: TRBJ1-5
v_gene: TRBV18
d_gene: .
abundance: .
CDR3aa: CASSPGGQYNQPQHF
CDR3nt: TGTGCCAGCTCACCGGGTGGACAGTATAATCAGCCCCAGCATTTT

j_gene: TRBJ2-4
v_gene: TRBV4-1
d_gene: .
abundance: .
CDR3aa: CASSQVATKNIQYF
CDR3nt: TGCGCCAGCAGCCAAGTGGCAACCAAAAACATTCAGTACTTC

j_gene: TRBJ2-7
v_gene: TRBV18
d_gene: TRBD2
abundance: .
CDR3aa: CASSPPLAGVYEQYF
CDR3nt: TGTGCCAGCTCACCACCGCTAGCGGGGGTCTACGAGCAGTACTTC

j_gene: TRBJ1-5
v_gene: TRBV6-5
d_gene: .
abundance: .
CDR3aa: CANLPWEIGNQPQHF
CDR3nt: TGTGCCAACCTCCCGTGGGAAATCGGCAATCAGCCCCAGCATTTT

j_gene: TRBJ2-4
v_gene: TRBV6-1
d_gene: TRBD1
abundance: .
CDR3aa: CASSEAQGQGALAKNIQYF
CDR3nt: TGTGCCAGCAGTGAAGCGCAGGGACAGGGGGCCCTAGCCAAAAACATTCAGTACTTC

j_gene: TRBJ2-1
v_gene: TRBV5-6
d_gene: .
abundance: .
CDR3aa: CASSLVPAGTNSYNEQFF
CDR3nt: TGTGCCAGCAGCTTGGTACCCGCCGGGACAAACTCCTACAATGAGCAGTTCTTC

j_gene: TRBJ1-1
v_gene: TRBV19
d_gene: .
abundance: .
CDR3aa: CASSSLPVGAGTEAFF
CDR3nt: TGTGCCAGTAGTAGTCTCCCCGTAGGGGCGGGCACTGAAGCTTTCTTT

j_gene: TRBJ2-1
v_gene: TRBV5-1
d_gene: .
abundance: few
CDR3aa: CASSWMGGMQFF
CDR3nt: TGCGCCAGCAGCTGGATGGGGGGCATGCAGTTCTTC

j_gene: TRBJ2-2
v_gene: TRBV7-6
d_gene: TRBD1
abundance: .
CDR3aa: CASSFGTVNTGELFF
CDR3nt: TGTGCCAGCAGCTTCGGGACAGTGAACACCGGGGAGCTGTTTTTT